This is a list of T cell receptor beta chains from one sample in a study of cytomegalovirus exposure and HLA in healthy donors. The repertoire was sequenced with immunoSEQ multiplex PCR; TCRdb's copy has only in-frame clones and lacks some. The sample includes about 170,000 clones, roughly 84% of them seen just once. Sequences were obtained from PBMCs. These receptors originate from a man in his late teens or twenties in good health and CMV-seropositive. The CDR3 runs from the conserved cysteine through the conserved F or W. D genes are given only for firm matches. Size is stated for part of the rows, as once, few or many counts, or as a class when the clone is expanded.

d_call: NA; clone_size: NA; j_call: TRBJ1-5; v_call: TRBV23-1; cdr3_nt: TGCGCCAGCAGTCAGAGTCTGGGCCAAGGGGGTAGAAGGAGCAATCAGCCCCAGCATTTT; cdr3_aa: CASSQSLGQGGRRSNQPQHF
d_call: NA; clone_size: NA; j_call: TRBJ2-7; v_call: TRBV5-6; cdr3_nt: TGTGCCAGCAGCTTTTCGACAGGATTCTACGAGCAGTACTTC; cdr3_aa: CASSFSTGFYEQYF
d_call: TRBD1; clone_size: NA; j_call: TRBJ1-1; v_call: TRBV7-2; cdr3_nt: TGTGCCAGCAGCTGGGGGACAGGGGGCTCTGAAGCTTTCTTT; cdr3_aa: CASSWGTGGSEAFF
d_call: NA; clone_size: NA; j_call: TRBJ1-3; v_call: TRBV6-5; cdr3_nt: TGTGCCAGCAGAACAGGATTTGGAAACACCATATATTTT; cdr3_aa: CASRTGFGNTIYF
d_call: NA; clone_size: NA; j_call: TRBJ1-6; v_call: TRBV6-1; cdr3_nt: TGTGCCACCAGGGGTTTTTCGGGGTTTGCACCCCTCCACTTT; cdr3_aa: CATRGFSGFAPLHF
d_call: TRBD1; clone_size: NA; j_call: TRBJ2-3; v_call: TRBV2; cdr3_nt: TGTGCCAGCAGTGATACAGGGGGTACAGATACGCAGTATTTT; cdr3_aa: CASSDTGGTDTQYF
d_call: TRBD1; clone_size: NA; j_call: TRBJ1-1; v_call: TRBV7-6; cdr3_nt: TGTGCCAGCAGCCCCACTCCACAGGGGTCGGGCACTGAAGCTTTCTTT; cdr3_aa: CASSPTPQGSGTEAFF
d_call: NA; clone_size: NA; j_call: TRBJ1-2; v_call: TRBV7-4; cdr3_nt: TGTGCCAGCAGCTTGCTACCCTGGGTGGACAGCTCTAACTATGGCTACACCTTC; cdr3_aa: CASSLLPWVDSSNYGYTF
d_call: NA; clone_size: NA; j_call: TRBJ2-4; v_call: TRBV18; cdr3_nt: TGTGCCAGCTCACCGTCCGGGTCTACCAAAAACATTCAGTACTTC; cdr3_aa: CASSPSGSTKNIQYF
d_call: TRBD1; clone_size: NA; j_call: TRBJ2-3; v_call: TRBV30; cdr3_nt: TGTGCCCAACGGACAGGGGGATTGGGAGATACGCAGTATTTT; cdr3_aa: CAQRTGGLGDTQYF
d_call: NA; clone_size: NA; j_call: TRBJ2-7; v_call: TRBV4-1; cdr3_nt: TGCGCCAGCAGCCAAGAGAGCATTAATCGGTACGAGCAGTACTTC; cdr3_aa: CASSQESINRYEQYF
d_call: NA; clone_size: NA; j_call: TRBJ1-1; v_call: TRBV19; cdr3_nt: TGTGCCAGTAGTTTGAGCCGGGACTCCAAGGGAGGCACTGAAGCTTTCTTT; cdr3_aa: CASSLSRDSKGGTEAFF
d_call: NA; clone_size: NA; j_call: TRBJ1-1; v_call: TRBV7-9; cdr3_nt: TGTGCCAGCAGGGGCTATCTGGCTGAAGCTTTCTTT; cdr3_aa: CASRGYLAEAFF
d_call: TRBD1; clone_size: NA; j_call: TRBJ1-5; v_call: TRBV7-9; cdr3_nt: TGTGCCAGCAGCCGACAGGGGGCCGGGAGCAATCAGCCCCAGCATTTT; cdr3_aa: CASSRQGAGSNQPQHF
d_call: NA; clone_size: NA; j_call: TRBJ2-3; v_call: TRBV4-2; cdr3_nt: TGTGCCAGCAGCCAAGATTCGGCGGGGGATACGCAGTATTTT; cdr3_aa: CASSQDSAGDTQYF
d_call: TRBD1; clone_size: NA; j_call: TRBJ2-1; v_call: TRBV6-1; cdr3_nt: TGTGCCAGCAGTGGCGGACAGGGCCGGAGCTCCTACAATGAGCAGTTCTTC; cdr3_aa: CASSGGQGRSSYNEQFF
d_call: NA; clone_size: once; j_call: TRBJ1-1; v_call: TRBV15; cdr3_nt: TGTGCCACCAGCAGAGCCGAATGGGAGGACCGAGGGAACACTGAAGCTTTCTTT; cdr3_aa: CATSRAEWEDRGNTEAFF
d_call: TRBD1; clone_size: NA; j_call: TRBJ2-7; v_call: TRBV5-6; cdr3_nt: TGTGCCAGCAGCCCGGCGGGACAGGGCTACTACGAGCAGTACTTC; cdr3_aa: CASSPAGQGYYEQYF
d_call: TRBD1; clone_size: NA; j_call: TRBJ2-7; v_call: TRBV5-6; cdr3_nt: TGTGCCAGCAGCGAACTAGTGGGACAGCGATACGAGCAGTACTTC; cdr3_aa: CASSELVGQRYEQYF
d_call: NA; clone_size: few; j_call: TRBJ2-1; v_call: TRBV7-2; cdr3_nt: TGTGCCAGCACCCAGGGCTATGAGCAGTTCTTC; cdr3_aa: CASTQGYEQFF
d_call: TRBD1; clone_size: NA; j_call: TRBJ1-2; v_call: TRBV5-1; cdr3_nt: TGCGCCAGCAGCTTGACAGCTGACAGGGAGAATGGCTACACCTTC; cdr3_aa: CASSLTADRENGYTF
d_call: NA; clone_size: NA; j_call: TRBJ1-1; v_call: TRBV19; cdr3_nt: TGTGCCAGTAGTATGAGTTGGACACTGAACACTGAAGCTTTCTTT; cdr3_aa: CASSMSWTLNTEAFF